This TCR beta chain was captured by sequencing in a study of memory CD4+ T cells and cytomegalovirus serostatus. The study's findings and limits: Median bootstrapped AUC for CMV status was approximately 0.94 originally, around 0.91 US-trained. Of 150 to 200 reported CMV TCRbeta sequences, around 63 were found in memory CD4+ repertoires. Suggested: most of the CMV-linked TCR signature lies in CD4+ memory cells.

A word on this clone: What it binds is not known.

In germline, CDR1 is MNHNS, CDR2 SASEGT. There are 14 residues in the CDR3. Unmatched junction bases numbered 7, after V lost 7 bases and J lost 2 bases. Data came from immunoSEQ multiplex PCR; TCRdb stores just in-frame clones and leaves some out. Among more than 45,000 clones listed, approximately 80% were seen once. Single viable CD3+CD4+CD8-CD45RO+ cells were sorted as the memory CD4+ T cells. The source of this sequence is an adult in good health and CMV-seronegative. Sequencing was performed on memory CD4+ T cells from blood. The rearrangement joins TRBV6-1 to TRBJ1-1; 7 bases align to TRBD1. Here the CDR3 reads CASKSGTANTEAFF. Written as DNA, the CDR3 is TGTGCCAGCAAATCCGGGACAGCTAACACTGAAGCTTTCTTT.